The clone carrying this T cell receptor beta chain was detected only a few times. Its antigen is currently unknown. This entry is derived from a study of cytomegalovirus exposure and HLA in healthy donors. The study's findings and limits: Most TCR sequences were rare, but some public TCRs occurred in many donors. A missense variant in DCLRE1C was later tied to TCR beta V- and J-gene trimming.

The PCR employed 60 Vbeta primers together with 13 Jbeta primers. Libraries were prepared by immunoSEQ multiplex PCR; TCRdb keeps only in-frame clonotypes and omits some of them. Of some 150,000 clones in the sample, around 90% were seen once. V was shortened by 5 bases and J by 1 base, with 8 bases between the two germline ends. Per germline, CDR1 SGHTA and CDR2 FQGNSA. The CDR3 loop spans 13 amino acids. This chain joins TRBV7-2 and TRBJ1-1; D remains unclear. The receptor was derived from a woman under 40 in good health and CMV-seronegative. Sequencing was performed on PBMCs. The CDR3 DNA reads TGTGCCAGCAGCCTCACAACGAACACTGAAGCTTTCTTT. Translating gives CASSLTTNTEAFF.